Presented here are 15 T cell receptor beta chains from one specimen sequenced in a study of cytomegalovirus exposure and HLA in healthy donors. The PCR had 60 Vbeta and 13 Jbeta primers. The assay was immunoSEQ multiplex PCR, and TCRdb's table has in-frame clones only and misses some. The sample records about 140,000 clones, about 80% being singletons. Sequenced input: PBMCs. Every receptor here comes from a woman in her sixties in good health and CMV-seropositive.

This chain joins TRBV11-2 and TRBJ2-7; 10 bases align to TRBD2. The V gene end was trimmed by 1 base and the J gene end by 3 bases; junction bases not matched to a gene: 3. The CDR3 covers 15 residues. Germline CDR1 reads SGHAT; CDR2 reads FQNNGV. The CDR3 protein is CASSLVTSGNYEQYF. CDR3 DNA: TGTGCCAGCAGCTTAGTTACTAGCGGGAACTACGAGCAGTACTTC.

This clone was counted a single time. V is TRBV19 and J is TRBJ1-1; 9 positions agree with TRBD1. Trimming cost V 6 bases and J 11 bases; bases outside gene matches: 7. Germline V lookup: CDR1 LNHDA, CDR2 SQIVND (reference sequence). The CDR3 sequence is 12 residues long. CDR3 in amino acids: CASRGTGWVAFF. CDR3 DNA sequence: TGTGCCAGTAGAGGGACAGGGTGGGTGGCTTTCTTT.

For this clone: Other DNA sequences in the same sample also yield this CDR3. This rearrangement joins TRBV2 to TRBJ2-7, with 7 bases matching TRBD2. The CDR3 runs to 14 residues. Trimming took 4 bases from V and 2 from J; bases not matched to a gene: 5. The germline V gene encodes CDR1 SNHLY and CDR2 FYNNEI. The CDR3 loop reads CASSGQRGTYEQYF. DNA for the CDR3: TGTGCCAGCAGTGGACAGCGGGGCACCTACGAGCAGTACTTC.

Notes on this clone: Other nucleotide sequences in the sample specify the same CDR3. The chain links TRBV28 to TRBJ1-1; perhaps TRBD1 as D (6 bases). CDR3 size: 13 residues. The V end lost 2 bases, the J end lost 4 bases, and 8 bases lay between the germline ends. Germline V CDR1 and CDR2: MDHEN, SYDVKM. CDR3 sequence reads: CASSLGGGTEAFF. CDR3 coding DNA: TGTGCCAGCAGTTTAGGGGGCGGCACTGAAGCTTTCTTT.

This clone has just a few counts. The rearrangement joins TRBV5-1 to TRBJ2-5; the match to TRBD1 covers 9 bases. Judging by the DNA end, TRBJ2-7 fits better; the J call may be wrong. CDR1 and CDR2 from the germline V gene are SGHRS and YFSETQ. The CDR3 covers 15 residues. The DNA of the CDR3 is TGCGCCAGCAGCCCCGGGACAGGGCTGTTCTACGAGCAGTACTTC. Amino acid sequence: CASSPGTGLFYEQYF.

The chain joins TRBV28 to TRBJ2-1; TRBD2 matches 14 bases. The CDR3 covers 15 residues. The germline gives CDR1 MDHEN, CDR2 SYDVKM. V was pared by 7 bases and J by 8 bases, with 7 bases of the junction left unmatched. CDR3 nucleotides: TGTGCCAGCATCTCCGGGACTAGCGGGAGATATGAGCAGTTCTTC. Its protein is CASISGTSGRYEQFF.

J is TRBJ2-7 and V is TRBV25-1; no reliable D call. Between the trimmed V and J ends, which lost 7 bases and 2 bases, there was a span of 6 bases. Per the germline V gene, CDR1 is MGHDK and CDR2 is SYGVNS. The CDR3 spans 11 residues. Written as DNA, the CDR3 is TGTGCCAGCAACGGAGCCTACGAGCAGTACTTC. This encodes CASNGAYEQYF.

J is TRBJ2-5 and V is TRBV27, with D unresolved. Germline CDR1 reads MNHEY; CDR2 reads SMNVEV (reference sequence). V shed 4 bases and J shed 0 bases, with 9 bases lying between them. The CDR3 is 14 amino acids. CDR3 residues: CASSYTPYQETQYF. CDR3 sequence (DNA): TGTGCCAGCAGTTATACACCTTACCAAGAGACCCAGTACTTC.

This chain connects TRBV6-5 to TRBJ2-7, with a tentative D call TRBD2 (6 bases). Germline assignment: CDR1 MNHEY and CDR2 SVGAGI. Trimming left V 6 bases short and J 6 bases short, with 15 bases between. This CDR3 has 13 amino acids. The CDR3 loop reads CASRTGTGGEQYF. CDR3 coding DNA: TGTGCCAGCAGAACCGGGACCGGGGGCGAGCAGTACTTC.

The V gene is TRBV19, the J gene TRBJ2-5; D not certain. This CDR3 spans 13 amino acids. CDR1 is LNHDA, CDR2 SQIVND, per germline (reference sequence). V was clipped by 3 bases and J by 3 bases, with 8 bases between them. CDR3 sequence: CASSIAEEETQYF. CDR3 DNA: TGTGCCAGTAGTATTGCTGAGGAAGAGACCCAGTACTTC.

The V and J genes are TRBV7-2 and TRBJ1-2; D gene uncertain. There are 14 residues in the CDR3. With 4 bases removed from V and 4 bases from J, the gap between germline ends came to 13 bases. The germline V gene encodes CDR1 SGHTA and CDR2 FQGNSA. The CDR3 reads CASSSISGAYGYTF. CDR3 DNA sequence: TGTGCCAGCAGCTCCATCTCGGGAGCCTATGGCTACACCTTC.

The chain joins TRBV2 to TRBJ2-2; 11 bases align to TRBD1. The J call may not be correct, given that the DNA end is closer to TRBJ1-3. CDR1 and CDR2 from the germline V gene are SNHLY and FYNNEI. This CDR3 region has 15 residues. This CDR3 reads CASGQGALGGNTIYF. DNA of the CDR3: TGTGCCAGCGGACAGGGGGCGTTGGGTGGAAACACCATATATTTT.

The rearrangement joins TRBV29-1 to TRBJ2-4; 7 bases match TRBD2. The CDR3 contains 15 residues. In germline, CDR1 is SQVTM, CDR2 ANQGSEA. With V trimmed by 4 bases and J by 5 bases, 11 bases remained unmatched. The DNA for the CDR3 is TGCAGCGTTGGAGGGAGGGTGGGGGTAGAAAACATTCAGTACTTC. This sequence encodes CSVGGRVGVENIQYF.

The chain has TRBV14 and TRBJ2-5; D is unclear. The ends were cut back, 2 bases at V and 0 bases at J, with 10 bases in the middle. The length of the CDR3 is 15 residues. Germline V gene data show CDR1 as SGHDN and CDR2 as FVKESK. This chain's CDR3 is CASSQRSWYQETQYF. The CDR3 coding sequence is TGTGCCAGCAGCCAACGGTCCTGGTACCAAGAGACCCAGTACTTC.

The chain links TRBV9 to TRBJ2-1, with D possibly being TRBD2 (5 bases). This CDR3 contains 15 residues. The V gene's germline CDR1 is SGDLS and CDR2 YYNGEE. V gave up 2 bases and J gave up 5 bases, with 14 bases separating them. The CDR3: CASSVSREMDNEQFF. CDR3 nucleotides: TGTGCCAGCAGCGTTTCGAGGGAGATGGACAATGAGCAGTTCTTC.